This T cell receptor beta chain comes out of a study of identical twins. A universal primer site was created by template switching, with the cDNA bearing unique molecular identifiers. Via MiXCR, TCRdb re-called the 5' RACE reads, giving one row per CDR3 protein. The sample lists a few hundred thousand distinct CDR3 sequences, around 15% occurring once. Losses at the gene ends were 5 bases for V and 4 bases for J; bases not matched to a gene: 4. Germline CDR1 is DFQATT and CDR2 is SNEGSKA (reference sequence). The CDR3 is 13 amino acids. The donor group consisted entirely of healthy Caucasians. This sample was also put to use in a study of yellow fever vaccine responses in identical twins.

This chain connects TRBV20-1 to TRBJ1-5; TRBD1 agrees at 8 bases. The source of this sequence is a young woman in good health. Sequenced input: CD4+ T cells sorted from blood. The CDR3 DNA is TGCAGTGCTGGGACAGGATTGAATCAGCCCCAGCATTTT. This sequence encodes CSAGTGLNQPQHF.